This is a list of T cell receptor beta chains from one sample in a study of cytomegalovirus exposure and HLA in healthy donors. Libraries were prepared by immunoSEQ multiplex PCR; TCRdb keeps only in-frame clonotypes and omits some of them. This table holds roughly 190,000 clones, more than 65% found once. The specimen sequenced was PBMCs. The source of these receptors is a man aged 45 to 65 in good health and CMV-seronegative. Each CDR3 is given with its conserved first and last residue. Fields, in order: J gene, D gene, V gene, clone size, CDR3 DNA, CDR3 protein. A D gene is named only where the DNA matches it firmly. Rows may omit the clone size; those that give it use once, few, many or a size class.

J gene: TRBJ1-1
D gene: -
V gene: TRBV19
clone size: -
CDR3 DNA: TGTGCCAGTGACCGAGTGGGAGGGATGGCCACTGAAGCTTTCTTT
CDR3 protein: CASDRVGGMATEAFF

J gene: TRBJ2-1
D gene: -
V gene: TRBV19
clone size: -
CDR3 DNA: TGTGCCAGCCGACATGTATACTACAATGAGCAGTTCTTC
CDR3 protein: CASRHVYYNEQFF

J gene: TRBJ1-4
D gene: TRBD1
V gene: TRBV7-9
clone size: -
CDR3 DNA: TGTGCCAGCAGCTCCATCGGGGACAGGGGGCTAGCTAATGAAAAACTGTTTTTT
CDR3 protein: CASSSIGDRGLANEKLFF

J gene: TRBJ2-5
D gene: -
V gene: TRBV7-2
clone size: -
CDR3 DNA: TGTGCCAGCAGCTTGAACGGGGGAAGGGAGACCCAGTACTTC
CDR3 protein: CASSLNGGRETQYF

J gene: TRBJ2-1
D gene: TRBD1
V gene: TRBV19
clone size: -
CDR3 DNA: TGTGCCAGTAGTATCATCACAGGGGGCGGCTTTGAGCAGTTCTTC
CDR3 protein: CASSIITGGGFEQFF

J gene: TRBJ2-1
D gene: TRBD1
V gene: TRBV29-1
clone size: few
CDR3 DNA: TGCAGCGCCCGAGGTGGGACAGGGGGCCCCAATGAGCAGTTCTTC
CDR3 protein: CSARGGTGGPNEQFF

J gene: TRBJ2-4
D gene: -
V gene: TRBV6-1
clone size: few
CDR3 DNA: TGTGCCAGCAGTGAAGGCAGGAGGAACATTCAGTACTTC
CDR3 protein: CASSEGRRNIQYF

J gene: TRBJ2-2
D gene: TRBD1
V gene: TRBV9
clone size: -
CDR3 DNA: TGTGCCAGCAGCAAAAACAGGGGGCCGTCCACCGGGGAGCTGTTTTTT
CDR3 protein: CASSKNRGPSTGELFF

J gene: TRBJ2-7
D gene: TRBD2
V gene: TRBV10-3
clone size: once
CDR3 DNA: TGTGCCATCAGAAGGACTAGCGGGGACATTATCGAGCAGTACTTC
CDR3 protein: CAIRRTSGDIIEQYF

J gene: TRBJ2-5
D gene: TRBD2
V gene: TRBV11-2
clone size: few
CDR3 DNA: TGTGCCAGCAGCCCACTAGCGGGGGGGCAAGAGACCCAGTACTTC
CDR3 protein: CASSPLAGGQETQYF

J gene: TRBJ2-5
D gene: TRBD1
V gene: TRBV10-3
clone size: -
CDR3 DNA: TGTGCCATCAGTGAAGGGACAGGGGGCACGGAGACCCAGTACTTC
CDR3 protein: CAISEGTGGTETQYF

J gene: TRBJ1-3
D gene: -
V gene: TRBV18
clone size: once
CDR3 DNA: TGTGCCAGCTCACCAGATACGGGTGCTGGAAACACCATATATTTT
CDR3 protein: CASSPDTGAGNTIYF

J gene: TRBJ2-7
D gene: TRBD2
V gene: TRBV27
clone size: -
CDR3 DNA: TGTGCCAGCAGCCTTAGCGGGGTTAGCTCCTACGAGCAGTACTTC
CDR3 protein: CASSLSGVSSYEQYF

J gene: TRBJ1-3
D gene: -
V gene: TRBV7-2
clone size: -
CDR3 DNA: TGTGCCAGCAGCCAGGCAGGCCAGGGCTACTCTGGAAACACCATATATTTT
CDR3 protein: CASSQAGQGYSGNTIYF

J gene: TRBJ2-7
D gene: TRBD1
V gene: TRBV5-1
clone size: -
CDR3 DNA: TGCGCCAGCAGCTTGGTGGGACAGGGTCTCGAGCAGTACTTC
CDR3 protein: CASSLVGQGLEQYF

J gene: TRBJ2-1
D gene: -
V gene: TRBV10-3
clone size: -
CDR3 DNA: TGTGCCATCAGCGGGGGTAACAATGAGCAGTTCTTC
CDR3 protein: CAISGGNNEQFF

J gene: TRBJ2-7
D gene: -
V gene: TRBV7-9
clone size: once
CDR3 DNA: TGTTCCAGCAGCCTAGATGCGGGGGCGCGGGAGCAGTACTTC
CDR3 protein: CSSSLDAGAREQYF

J gene: TRBJ2-1
D gene: -
V gene: TRBV13
clone size: -
CDR3 DNA: TGTGCCAGCAGCTTAGCTGGGCATGAGCAGTTCTTC
CDR3 protein: CASSLAGHEQFF

J gene: TRBJ1-6
D gene: -
V gene: TRBV5-8
clone size: few
CDR3 DNA: TGTGCCAGCAGCTCGGGACTGCGTAATTCACCCCTCCACTTT
CDR3 protein: CASSSGLRNSPLHF